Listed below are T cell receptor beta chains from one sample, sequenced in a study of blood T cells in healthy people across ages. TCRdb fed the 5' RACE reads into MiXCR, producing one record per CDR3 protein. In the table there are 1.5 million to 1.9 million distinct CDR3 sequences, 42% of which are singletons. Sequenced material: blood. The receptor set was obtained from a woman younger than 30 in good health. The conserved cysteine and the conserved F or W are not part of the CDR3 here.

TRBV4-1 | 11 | ASSQGRGLGYT
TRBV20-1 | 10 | SARVLGDEQY
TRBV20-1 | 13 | SANTFRRKGGEQY
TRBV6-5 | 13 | ASRADRGSNQPQH
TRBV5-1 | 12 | ASSLIGGENIQY
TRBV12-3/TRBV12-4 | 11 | ASSSRGHQPQH
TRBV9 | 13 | ASSVEPGGGETQY
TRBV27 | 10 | ASRGQLGVAF
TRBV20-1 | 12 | SAEQGTSSYEQY
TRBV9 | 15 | ASSVVNRALNTGELF
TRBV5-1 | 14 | ASSPQGQISYNEQY
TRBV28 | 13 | ASTPWGDRANVLT
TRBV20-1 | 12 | SAGRGGSTDTQY
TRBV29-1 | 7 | SAAWEQY
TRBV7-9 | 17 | ASSPGLGSGAYSYNEQF
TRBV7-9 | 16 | ASSPVFLTSGGFHEQY
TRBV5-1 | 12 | ASSLGRGTVGYT
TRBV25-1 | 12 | ASRGLALVGEQF
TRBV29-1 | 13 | SVEGASVSYNEQF
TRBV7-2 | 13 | ASSLALWANEKLF